This TCR beta chain comes out of a study of blood T cell repertoires in COVID-19. Germline V gene data show CDR1 as SQVTM and CDR2 as ANQGSEA. The CDR3 extends over 15 amino acids. V lost 3 bases and J 2 bases, leaving 16 bases between the germline ends. The method was immunoSEQ multiplex PCR; TCRdb's version includes in-frame clones alone and lacks a portion of them. The sample includes 300,000 to 350,000 clones, around 90% of them seen just once. Sequenced: peripheral blood. The genes are TRBV29-1 and TRBJ1-2; D may be TRBD1 (5 bases). The sequence was collected from a woman aged 30 to 39 with COVID-19, enrolled during active disease. The chain's CDR3 is CSVDITLAGNYGYTF. CDR3 DNA sequence: TGCAGCGTTGACATAACGTTGGCAGGGAACTATGGCTACACCTTC. The whole variable domain, remainder taken from reference TRBV29-1 and TRBJ1-2, is SAVISQKPSRDICQRGTSLTIQCQVDSQVTMMFWYRQQPGQSLTLIATANQGSEATYESGFVIDKFPISRPNLTFSTLTVSNMSPEDSSIYLCSVDITLAGNYGYTFGSGTRLTVV.